These 31 T cell receptor beta chains share one sample of origin, sequenced in a study of shared T cell receptors in the human thymus. Libraries were prepared by immunoSEQ multiplex PCR; TCRdb keeps only in-frame clonotypes and omits some of them. The table has roughly 550,000 clones, more than 75% seen once. These records were also assigned to another study, of human thymus T cells.

The sample was thymocytes. The receptors originated from a boy under two years old with a congenital heart defect.

The genes are TRBV28 and TRBJ1-3; D is unclear. This CDR3 comprises 15 residues. The V and J ends lost 4 bases and 0 bases respectively, with 10 bases between them. Germline V CDR1 and CDR2: MDHEN, SYDVKM. CDR3 DNA: TGTGCCAGCAGTTGCGTTCCGAGCTCTGGAAACACCATATATTTT. It translates to CASSCVPSSGNTIYF.

The chain combines TRBV5-4 with TRBJ2-1; tentatively, D is TRBD2 (5 bases). The CDR3 runs to 16 residues. V lost 3 bases to trimming and J lost 5 bases, with 18 bases between them. Germline assignment: CDR1 SGHNT and CDR2 YYREEE (reference sequence). CDR3: CASSSFGLALNNEQFF. CDR3 nucleotides: TGTGCCAGCAGCTCATTCGGACTGGCCCTCAACAATGAGCAGTTCTTC.

This chain connects TRBV18 to TRBJ2-7; 7 bases are a match to TRBD1. Germline values: CDR1 KGHSH, CDR2 LQKENI. V shed 5 bases, J shed 2 bases, and the junction held 6 bases outside the gene matches. This CDR3 comprises 14 residues. The CDR3 sequence: CASSAGQAAYEQYF. For the CDR3, the DNA is TGTGCCAGCTCAGCCGGACAGGCGGCCTACGAGCAGTACTTC.

This clone occurred once. This chain uses TRBV12-5 with TRBJ2-7, with 7 bases matching TRBD1. V shed 5 bases, J shed 2 bases, and the junction held 9 bases outside the gene matches. This CDR3 has 15 amino acids. Germline lookup yields CDR1 LGHNT and CDR2 FRNRAP. The CDR3 nucleotides read TGTGCTAGTGGTCCCTCCGACAGGGCTGCCTACGAGCAGTACTTC. This translates into CASGPSDRAAYEQYF. Full variable domain (missing parts from reference TRBV12-5 and TRBJ2-7): DARVTQTPRHKVTEMGQEVTMRCQPILGHNTVFWYRQTMMQGLELLAYFRNRAPLDDSGMPKDRFSAEMPDATLATLKIQPSEPRDSAVYFCASGPSDRAAYEQYFGPGTRLTVT.

The CDR3 sequence: CASSLAPRENEQYF. CDR3 sequence (DNA): TGTGCCAGCAGCTTGGCCCCGCGGGAGAACGAGCAGTACTTC. V usage is TRBV5-4 and J usage is TRBJ2-7; 7 nucleotides agree with TRBD2. Germline CDR1 is SGHNT and CDR2 is YYREEE (reference sequence). The trim removed 0 bases at V and 5 bases at J, leaving 5 bases unmatched. The CDR3 covers 14 residues. Complete variable domain (other parts from reference TRBV5-4 and TRBJ2-7): ETGVTQSPTHLIKTRGQQVTLRCSSQSGHNTVSWYQQALGQGPQFIFQYYREEENGRGNFPPRFSGLQFPNYSSELNVNALELDDSALYLCASSLAPRENEQYFGPGTRLTVT.

The rearrangement links TRBV2 to TRBJ2-1; D ambiguous. Germline CDR1 SNHLY, CDR2 FYNNEI. The CDR3 has 17 amino acids. V was cut by 2 bases and J by 1 base, with 15 bases left in between. CDR3 loop: CASSETIPVGSYNEQFF. The CDR3 bases are TGTGCCAGCAGTGAAACTATCCCCGTCGGGTCCTACAATGAGCAGTTCTTC.

The gene calls are TRBV30 and TRBJ2-1; 14 bases map to TRBD2. The germline gives CDR1 GTSNPN, CDR2 SVGIG (reference sequence). The CDR3 runs to 15 residues. The junction had 10 bases not matched to a gene; V was cut back by 5 bases and J by 10 bases. CDR3 sequence: CAWGPGLAGECEQFF. The DNA for the CDR3 is TGTGCCTGGGGGCCGGGACTAGCGGGAGAGTGCGAGCAGTTCTTC.

The chain links TRBV4-2 to TRBJ2-7; 7 bases agree with TRBD1. Per the germline V gene, CDR1 is LGHNA and CDR2 is YNFKEQ. This CDR3 comprises 13 residues. V shed 2 bases, J shed 5 bases, and the junction held 3 bases outside the gene matches. The CDR3 sequence: CASSQYDRDEQYF. Here the CDR3 DNA reads TGTGCCAGCAGCCAATACGACAGGGACGAGCAGTACTTC.

V usage is TRBV14 and J usage is TRBJ2-3; unclear D gene. V lost 1 base and J lost 1, with 12 bases in between. The CDR3 contains 16 residues. Germline CDR1 is SGHDN and CDR2 is FVKESK. CDR3 coding DNA: TGTGCCAGCAGCCAAGTTACAGTTACCCGCACAGATACGCAGTATTTT. Translating it yields CASSQVTVTRTDTQYF.

In regard to this clone: At the DNA level, this CDR3 is encoded by other sequences in the same sample as well. V is TRBV20-1 and J is TRBJ2-7; D gene uncertain. The germline CDR1 and CDR2 sequences are DFQATT and SNEGSKA (reference sequence). The CDR3 sequence is 11 residues long. Trimming left V 6 bases short and J 2 bases short, with 8 bases between. The chain's CDR3 is CSATDTYEQYF. The CDR3 region has the DNA TGCAGTGCAACCGACACCTACGAGCAGTACTTC.

This sequence joins TRBV10-3 and TRBJ2-7; no firm D call. The ends were cut back, 6 bases at V and 5 bases at J, with 8 bases in the middle. Germline CDR1 and CDR2: ENHRY and SYGVKD. The CDR3 covers 11 residues. In nucleotides, the CDR3 is TGTGCCATCAGGCTAGATGACGAGCAGTACTTC. Protein product: CAIRLDDEQYF.

The J gene is TRBJ2-5, the V gene TRBV7-2, with TRBD1 matching 8 bases. CDR3 length: 16 residues. CDR1 and CDR2 from the germline V gene are SGHTA and FQGNSA. With 1 base clipped from V and 4 bases from J, the junction kept 8 bases outside the gene matches. CDR3 coding DNA: TGTGCCAGCAGCTTAGTCAGGGGGCGAGGGGGAGAGACCCAGTACTTC. Protein product: CASSLVRGRGGETQYF.

The chain uses TRBV14 and TRBJ2-6, with D perhaps TRBD2 (6 bases). In germline, CDR1 is SGHDN, CDR2 FVKESK. The CDR3 is made up of 16 amino acids. The V end was cut by 4 bases, the J end by 2 bases, with 12 bases between. CDR3 nucleotides: TGTGCCAGCAGCCTCGGACCGGGGGCTGGGGCCAACGTCCTGACTTTC. It yields the protein CASSLGPGAGANVLTF. The entire variable domain, with the rest obtained from reference TRBV14 and TRBJ2-6, is as follows: EAGVTQFPSHSVIEKGQTVTLRCDPISGHDNLYWYRRVMGKEIKFLLHFVKESKQDESGMPNNRFLAERTGGTYSTLKVQPAELEDSGVYFCASSLGPGAGANVLTFGAGSRLTVL.

This rearrangement joins TRBV10-1 to TRBJ2-5; maybe TRBD2 (5 bases). CDR1 and CDR2 (germline): WNHNN, SYGVQD (reference sequence). There are 17 residues in the CDR3. Trimming took 3 bases from V and 5 from J, leaving 22 bases between them. The CDR3 sequence: CASSERWSEGVQETQYF. In DNA form, the CDR3 reads TGCGCCAGCAGTGAAAGATGGAGCGAGGGAGTTCAGGAGACCCAGTACTTC.

J is TRBJ2-1 and V is TRBV5-4; 14 nucleotides match TRBD2. The germline V gene has CDR1 SGHNT and CDR2 YYREEE (reference sequence). V shed 3 bases, J shed 9 bases, and the junction held 11 bases outside the gene matches. The CDR3 runs 17 residues. This CDR3 is CASSSPGLAGVMGEQFF. The CDR3 nucleotides read TGTGCCAGCAGCTCGCCGGGACTAGCGGGAGTAATGGGTGAGCAGTTCTTC.

V and J are TRBV5-6 and TRBJ1-2, with D unclear. Germline V gene lookup returns CDR1 SGHDT and CDR2 YYEEEE. This CDR3 has 15 amino acids. Trimming took off 0 bases at V and 4 bases at J, with 13 bases between the two ends. The CDR3 bases are TGTGCCAGCAGCTTGGAACAGAGGGCTGGCTATGGCTACACCTTC. This gives the protein CASSLEQRAGYGYTF.

The chain employs TRBV5-1 and TRBJ2-5; tentative D call: TRBD2 (6 bases). The J call may not be correct, given that the DNA end is closer to TRBJ2-7. Germline-derived CDR1 and CDR2 are SGHRS and YFSETQ. The CDR3 totals 14 residues. The CDR3, as DNA: TGCGCCAGCAGACTAGGGCCCGGGAGTTACGAGCAGTACTTC. This gives the protein CASRLGPGSYEQYF.

This clone was recorded once. This rearrangement joins TRBV10-3 to TRBJ2-3; D possibly corresponds to TRBD2 (6 bases). Trimming took off 4 bases at V and 5 bases at J, with 16 bases between the two ends. There are 15 residues in the CDR3. CDR1 ENHRY and CDR2 SYGVKD come from the germline V gene. CDR3 DNA sequence: TGTGCCATCAGTGCCCGGGAGCGAGCGGGAGATACGCAGTATTTT. Translating gives CAISARERAGDTQYF.

The chain couples TRBV9 to TRBJ2-6; maybe TRBD1 (7 bases). The CDR3 is 18 amino acids. V lost 1 base and J lost 0, with 14 bases in between. Per germline, CDR1 SGDLS and CDR2 YYNGEE. CDR3 protein: CASSVSQGGFSGANVLTF. In DNA, the CDR3 is TGTGCCAGCAGCGTATCCCAGGGGGGTTTCTCTGGGGCCAACGTCCTGACTTTC.

The genes are TRBV13 and TRBJ2-1; 11 nucleotides line up with TRBD2. CDR3 length: 15 amino acids. Germline trimming cut 5 bases from V and 6 bases from J; bases unmatched to any gene: 6. CDR1 is PRHDT, CDR2 FYEKMQ, per germline (reference sequence). The CDR3 protein is CASSPLAGASNEQFF. The DNA for the CDR3 is TGTGCCAGCAGCCCACTAGCGGGAGCTAGCAATGAGCAGTTCTTC.

The chain recombines TRBV19 with TRBJ1-5, with D unresolved. Germline V gene lookup returns CDR1 LNHDA and CDR2 SQIVND (reference sequence). The CDR3 runs 13 residues. The germline V and J ends were trimmed by 6 bases and 3 bases, with 9 bases remaining between them. CDR3 sequence: CASRAEVNQPQHF. For the CDR3, the DNA is TGTGCCAGTAGGGCCGAGGTCAATCAGCCCCAGCATTTT.

The chain has TRBV7-2 and TRBJ1-2; 11 bases line up with TRBD1. Germline loops: CDR1 SGHTA, CDR2 FQGNSA. Germline trimming cut 11 bases from V and 7 bases from J; bases unmatched to any gene: 6. The CDR3 has 12 residues. The CDR3 coding sequence is TGTGCCTGGTCGGACAGGGGGCTTGGCTACACCTTC. Its translation: CAWSDRGLGYTF.

The V and J genes are TRBV13 and TRBJ2-3; maybe TRBD1 (5 bases). The CDR3 is 18 residues long. V was cut by 2 bases and J by 6 bases, with 24 bases left in between. Germline CDR1 and CDR2: PRHDT and FYEKMQ (reference sequence). CDR3 in DNA: TGTGCCAGCAGCTTATCAACCTCCTCACCCGGGCACAGGGATACGCAGTATTTT. It encodes CASSLSTSSPGHRDTQYF. Full variable domain (missing parts from reference TRBV13 and TRBJ2-3): AAGVIQSPRHLIKEKRETATLKCYPIPRHDTVYWYQQGPGQDPQFLISFYEKMQSDKGSIPDRFSAQQFSDYHSELNMSSLELGDSALYFCASSLSTSSPGHRDTQYFGPGTRLTVL.

This chain joins TRBV15 and TRBJ2-3; 9 nucleotides line up with TRBD1. The length of the CDR3 is 14 residues. The V segment lost 4 bases and the J segment 6 bases; nucleotides outside the gene matches: 5. Germline V lookup: CDR1 LNHNV, CDR2 YYDKDF (reference sequence). The CDR3 region is CATSTGTGLDTQYF. CDR3 DNA sequence: TGTGCCACCAGCACCGGGACAGGGCTGGATACGCAGTATTTT.

The table lists this clone with a count of one. The chain employs TRBV18 and TRBJ1-5; the match to TRBD1 covers 9 bases. CDR3 length equals 16 residues. The trim removed 2 bases at V and 4 bases at J, leaving 6 bases unmatched. Per the germline V gene, CDR1 is KGHSH and CDR2 is LQKENI. The CDR3 here is CASSPDTTGGNQPQHF. The CDR3 DNA is TGTGCCAGCTCACCAGATACGACAGGGGGGAATCAGCCCCAGCATTTT. The variable domain in full, completed from reference TRBV18 and TRBJ1-5, reads NAGVMQNPRHLVRRRGQEARLRCSPMKGHSHVYWYRQLPEEGLKFMVYLQKENIIDESGMPKERFSAEFPKEGPSILRIQQVVRGDSAAYFCASSPDTTGGNQPQHFGDGTRLSIL.

J is TRBJ1-4 and V is TRBV1. TRBV1 is a pseudogene locus. This CDR3 is 14 amino acids long. The DNA of the CDR3 is TGCACCAGCAGCCACGGGACTGATGGGGAAAAACTGTTTTTT. This translates into CTSSHGTDGEKLFF.

The chain links TRBV5-1 to TRBJ2-7, with D possibly matching TRBD2 (5 bases). The CDR3 loop spans 15 amino acids. CDR1 SGHRS and CDR2 YFSETQ come from the germline V gene. V lost 0 bases, J lost 1 base, and 11 bases lay in between. The CDR3 is CASSLGAGESYEQYF. CDR3 in DNA: TGCGCCAGCAGCTTGGGGGCCGGGGAATCCTACGAGCAGTACTTC.

This CDR3 reads CASSLNEGTGELFF. CDR3 DNA sequence: TGCGCCAGCAGCCTGAACGAGGGAACCGGGGAGCTGTTTTTT. The V and J genes are TRBV5-1 and TRBJ2-2; possibly TRBD2 for D (5 bases). The germline gives CDR1 SGHRS, CDR2 YFSETQ. V lost 4 bases to trimming and J lost 5 bases, with 12 bases between them. The CDR3 spans 14 residues.

The chain's CDR3 is CASSWDRGYGYTF. CDR3 sequence (DNA): TGTGCCAGCAGTTGGGACAGGGGCTATGGCTACACCTTC. The chain uses TRBV28 and TRBJ1-2; 10 bases are a match to TRBD1. Per the germline V gene, CDR1 is MDHEN and CDR2 is SYDVKM. The CDR3 totals 13 residues. The junction had 0 bases not matched to a gene; V was cut back by 4 bases and J by 4 bases.

J is TRBJ2-2 and V is TRBV30, with 9 positions matching TRBD1. V dropped 0 bases and J dropped 4; count of bases not matched to a gene: 12. The germline gives CDR1 GTSNPN, CDR2 SVGIG (reference sequence). This CDR3 has 18 amino acids. This CDR3 reads CAWSVRGTGNQRTGELFF. CDR3 sequence (DNA): TGTGCCTGGAGTGTACGAGGGACAGGGAACCAACGCACCGGGGAGCTGTTTTTT. Looking up the rest from reference TRBV30 and TRBJ2-2 gives the full variable domain: SQTIHQWPATLVQPVGSPLSLECTVEGTSNPNLYWYRQAAGRGLQLLFYSVGIGQISSEVPQNLSASRPQDRQFILSSKKLLLSDSGFYLCAWSVRGTGNQRTGELFFGEGSRLTVL.

This clone showed up just a few times. This chain connects TRBV7-9 to TRBJ1-5; D is perhaps TRBD1 (5 bases). In germline, CDR1 is SEHNR, CDR2 FQNEAQ (reference sequence). The CDR3 length is 14 residues. Between the trimmed V and J ends, which lost 6 bases and 9 bases, there was a span of 18 bases. The DNA of the CDR3 is TGTGCCAGCAGACAGGAGGGCCCGGTCTCGCCCCAGCATTTT. The encoded protein is CASRQEGPVSPQHF.